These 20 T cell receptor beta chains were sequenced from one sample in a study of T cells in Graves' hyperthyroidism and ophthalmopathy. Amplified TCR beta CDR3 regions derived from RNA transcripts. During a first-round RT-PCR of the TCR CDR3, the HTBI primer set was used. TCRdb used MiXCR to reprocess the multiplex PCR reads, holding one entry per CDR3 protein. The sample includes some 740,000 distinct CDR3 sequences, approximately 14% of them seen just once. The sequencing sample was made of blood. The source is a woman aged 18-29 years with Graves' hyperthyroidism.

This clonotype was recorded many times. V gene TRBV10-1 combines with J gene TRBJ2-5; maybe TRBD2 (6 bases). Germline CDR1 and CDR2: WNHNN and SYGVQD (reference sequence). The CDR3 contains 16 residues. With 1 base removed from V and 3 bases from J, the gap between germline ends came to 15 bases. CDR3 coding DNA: TGCGCCAGCAGTGAGTGGGGGGTTTGTTTCAAAGAGACCCAGTACTTC. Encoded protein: CASSEWGVCFKETQYF.

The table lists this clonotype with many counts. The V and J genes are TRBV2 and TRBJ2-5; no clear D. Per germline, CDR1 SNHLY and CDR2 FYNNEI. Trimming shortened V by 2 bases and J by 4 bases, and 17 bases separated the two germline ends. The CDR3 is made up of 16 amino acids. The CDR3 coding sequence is TGTGCCAGCAGTGAACTTCCAACTCAAAGTGGAGAGACCCAGTACTTC. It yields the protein CASSELPTQSGETQYF.

The DNA for the CDR3 is TGTGCCAGTACCGAGAGTCGGGGGACTGAAGCTTTCTTT. It encodes CASTESRGTEAFF. The gene calls are TRBV7-9 and TRBJ1-1, with D possibly being TRBD1 (5 bases). The CDR3 sequence is 13 residues long. Between the trimmed V and J ends, which lost 9 bases and 5 bases, there was a span of 16 bases. The germline V gene encodes CDR1 SEHNR and CDR2 FQNEAQ (reference sequence).

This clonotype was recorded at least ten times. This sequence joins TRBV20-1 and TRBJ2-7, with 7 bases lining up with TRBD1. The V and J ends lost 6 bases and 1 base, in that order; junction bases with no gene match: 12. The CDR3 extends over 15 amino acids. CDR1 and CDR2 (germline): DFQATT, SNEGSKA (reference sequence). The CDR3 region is CSAPFARGFSYEQYF. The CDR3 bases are TGCAGTGCCCCTTTTGCCAGGGGGTTTTCCTACGAGCAGTACTTC.

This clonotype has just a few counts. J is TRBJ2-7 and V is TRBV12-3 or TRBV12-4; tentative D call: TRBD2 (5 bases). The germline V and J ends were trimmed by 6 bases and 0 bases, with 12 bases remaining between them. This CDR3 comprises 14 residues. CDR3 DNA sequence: TGTGCCAGCAGGCAGGACTTATACTCCTACGAGCAGTACTTC. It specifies CASRQDLYSYEQYF.

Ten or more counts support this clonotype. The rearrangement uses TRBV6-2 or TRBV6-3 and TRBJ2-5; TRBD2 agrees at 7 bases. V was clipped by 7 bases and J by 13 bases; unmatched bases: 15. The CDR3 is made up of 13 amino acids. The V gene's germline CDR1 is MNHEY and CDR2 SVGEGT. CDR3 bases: TGTGCCAGCACCCAAGGGGATGGCGGGAGTTTGTACTTC. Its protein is CASTQGDGGSLYF.

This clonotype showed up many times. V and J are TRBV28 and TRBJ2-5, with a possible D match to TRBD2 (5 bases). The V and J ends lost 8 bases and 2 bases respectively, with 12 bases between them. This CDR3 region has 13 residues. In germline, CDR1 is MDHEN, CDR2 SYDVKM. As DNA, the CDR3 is TGTGCCAGCTCACCACGGGGTCAAGAGACCCAGTACTTC. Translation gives CASSPRGQETQYF.

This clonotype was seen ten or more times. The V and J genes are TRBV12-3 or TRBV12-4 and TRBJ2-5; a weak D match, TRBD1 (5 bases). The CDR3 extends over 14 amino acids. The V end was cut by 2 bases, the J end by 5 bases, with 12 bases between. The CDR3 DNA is TGTGCCAGCAGTTTACTGACAGCTCGTGAGACCCAGTACTTC. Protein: CASSLLTARETQYF.

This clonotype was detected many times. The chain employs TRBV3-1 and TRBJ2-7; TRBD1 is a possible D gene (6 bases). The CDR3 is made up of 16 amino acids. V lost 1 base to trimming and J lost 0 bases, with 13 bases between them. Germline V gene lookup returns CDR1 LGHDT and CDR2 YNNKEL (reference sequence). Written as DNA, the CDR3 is TGTGCCAGCAGCCAAGGATGGGGGCAGCTCTCCTACGAGCAGTACTTC. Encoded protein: CASSQGWGQLSYEQYF.

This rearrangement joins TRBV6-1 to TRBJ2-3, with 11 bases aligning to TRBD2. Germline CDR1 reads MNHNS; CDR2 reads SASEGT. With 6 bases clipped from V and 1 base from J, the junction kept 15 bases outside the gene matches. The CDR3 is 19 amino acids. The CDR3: CASSPTSGSARARTDTQYF. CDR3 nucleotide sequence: TGTGCCAGCAGCCCCACTAGCGGGAGCGCCCGGGCCCGCACAGATACGCAGTATTTT.

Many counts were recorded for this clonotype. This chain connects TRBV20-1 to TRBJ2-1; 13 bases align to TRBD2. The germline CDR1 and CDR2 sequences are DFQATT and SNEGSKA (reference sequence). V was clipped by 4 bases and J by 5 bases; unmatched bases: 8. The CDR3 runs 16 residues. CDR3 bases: TGCAGTGCTAACCTCGGACTAGCGGGAGATGACAATGAGCAGTTCTTC. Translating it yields CSANLGLAGDDNEQFF.

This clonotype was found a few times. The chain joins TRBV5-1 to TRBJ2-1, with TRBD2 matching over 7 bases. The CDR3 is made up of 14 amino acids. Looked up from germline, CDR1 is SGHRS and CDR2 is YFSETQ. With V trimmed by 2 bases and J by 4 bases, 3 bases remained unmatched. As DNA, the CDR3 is TGCGCCAGCAGCTTTCTAGCGGAATACAATGAGCAGTTCTTC. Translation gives CASSFLAEYNEQFF.

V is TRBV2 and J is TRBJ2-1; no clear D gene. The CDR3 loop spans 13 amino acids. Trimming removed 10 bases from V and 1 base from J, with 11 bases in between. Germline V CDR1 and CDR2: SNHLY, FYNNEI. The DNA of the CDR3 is TGTGCCAACCAAGGACGTTCCTACAATGAGCAGTTCTTC. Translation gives CANQGRSYNEQFF. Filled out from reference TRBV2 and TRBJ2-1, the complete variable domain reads EPEVTQTPSHQVTQMGQEVILRCVPISNHLYFYWYRQILGQKVEFLVSFYNNEISEKSEIFDDQFSVERPDGSNFTLKIRSTKLEDSAMYFCANQGRSYNEQFFGPGTRLTVL.

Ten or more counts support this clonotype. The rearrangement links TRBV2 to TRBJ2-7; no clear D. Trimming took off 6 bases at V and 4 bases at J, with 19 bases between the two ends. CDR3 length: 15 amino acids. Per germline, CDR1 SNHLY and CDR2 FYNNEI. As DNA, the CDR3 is TGTGCCAGCAGGGCGCCGGGCTCGACCCTGTACGAGCAGTACTTC. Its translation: CASRAPGSTLYEQYF.

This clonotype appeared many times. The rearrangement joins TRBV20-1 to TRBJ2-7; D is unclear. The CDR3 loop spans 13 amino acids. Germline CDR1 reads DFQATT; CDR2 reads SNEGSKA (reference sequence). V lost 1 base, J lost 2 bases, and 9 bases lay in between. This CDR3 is CSARGAGTYEQYF. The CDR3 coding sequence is TGCAGTGCTAGAGGTGCCGGAACCTACGAGCAGTACTTC.

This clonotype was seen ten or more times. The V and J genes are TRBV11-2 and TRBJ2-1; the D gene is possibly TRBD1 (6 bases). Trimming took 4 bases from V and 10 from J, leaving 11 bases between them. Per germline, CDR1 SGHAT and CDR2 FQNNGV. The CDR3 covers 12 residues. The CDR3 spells CASSYRVIEQFF. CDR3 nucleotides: TGTGCCAGCAGCTACAGGGTAATCGAGCAGTTCTTC.

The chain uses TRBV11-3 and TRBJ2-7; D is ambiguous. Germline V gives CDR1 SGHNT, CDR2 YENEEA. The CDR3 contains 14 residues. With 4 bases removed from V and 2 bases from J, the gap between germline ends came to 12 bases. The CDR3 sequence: CASSSSVQTYEQYF. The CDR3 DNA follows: TGTGCCAGCAGCTCTAGTGTACAAACCTACGAGCAGTACTTC.

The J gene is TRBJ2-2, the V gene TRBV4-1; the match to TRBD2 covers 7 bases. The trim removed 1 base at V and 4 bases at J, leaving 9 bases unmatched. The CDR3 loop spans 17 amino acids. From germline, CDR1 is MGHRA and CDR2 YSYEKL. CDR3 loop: CASSQGRAGEGTGELFF. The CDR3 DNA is TGCGCCAGCAGCCAAGGGAGGGCGGGAGAGGGCACCGGGGAGCTGTTTTTT.

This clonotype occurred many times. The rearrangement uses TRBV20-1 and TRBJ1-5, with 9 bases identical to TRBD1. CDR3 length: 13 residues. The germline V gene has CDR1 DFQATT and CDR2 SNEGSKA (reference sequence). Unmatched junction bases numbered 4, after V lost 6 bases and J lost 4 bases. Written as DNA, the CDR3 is TGCAGTGCCAAAGGACAGGGGAATCAGCCCCAGCATTTT. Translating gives CSAKGQGNQPQHF.

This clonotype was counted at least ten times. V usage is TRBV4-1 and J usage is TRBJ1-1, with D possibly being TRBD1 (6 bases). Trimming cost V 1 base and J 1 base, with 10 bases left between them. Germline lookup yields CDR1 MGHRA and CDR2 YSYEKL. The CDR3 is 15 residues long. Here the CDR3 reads CASSQGTGWNTEAFF. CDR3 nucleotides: TGCGCCAGCAGCCAAGGAACAGGGTGGAACACTGAAGCTTTCTTT.